This T cell receptor beta chain was recovered during a study of cytomegalovirus exposure and HLA in healthy donors. Germline assignment: CDR1 MNHNS and CDR2 SASEGT. Trimming shortened V by 1 base and J by 6 bases, and 5 bases separated the two germline ends. The CDR3 sequence is 12 residues long. Study outcomes and limitations: In a later analysis, productive TCRs from donors in an Asian-associated ancestry cluster reportedly carried fewer N-insertions than the cohort mean. Earlier analysis found most TCR beta V segments productive about 87% or about 30% of the time. The authors confirmed in vitro that three CMV-associated chains were specific for CMV antigens.

Primers: 60 Vbeta forward and 13 Jbeta reverse. Only in-frame clones appear in the TCRdb table, and some are missing; sequencing was by immunoSEQ multiplex PCR. The profile shows under 200,000 clones, 80% to 90% of them singletons. To note about this clone: Its antigen remains unknown.

The sequenced sample was PBMCs. The origin of this receptor is a woman under 30 in good health and CMV-seronegative. The chain uses TRBV6-1 and TRBJ2-3; D unclear. The CDR3 here is CASSEGMDTQYF. The CDR3, as DNA: TGTGCCAGCAGTGAAGGTATGGATACGCAGTATTTT.